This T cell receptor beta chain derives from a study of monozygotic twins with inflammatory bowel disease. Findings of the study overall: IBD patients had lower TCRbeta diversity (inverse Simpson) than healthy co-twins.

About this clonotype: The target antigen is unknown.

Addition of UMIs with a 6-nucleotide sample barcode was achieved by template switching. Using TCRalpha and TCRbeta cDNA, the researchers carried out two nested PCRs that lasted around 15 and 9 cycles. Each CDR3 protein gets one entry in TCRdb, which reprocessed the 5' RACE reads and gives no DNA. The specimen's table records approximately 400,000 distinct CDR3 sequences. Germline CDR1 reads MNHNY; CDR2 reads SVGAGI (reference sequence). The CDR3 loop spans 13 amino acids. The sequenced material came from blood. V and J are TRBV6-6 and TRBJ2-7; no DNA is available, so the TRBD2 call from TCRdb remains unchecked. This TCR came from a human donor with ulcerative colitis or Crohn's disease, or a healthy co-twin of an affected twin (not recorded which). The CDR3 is CASSYALHHEQYF.